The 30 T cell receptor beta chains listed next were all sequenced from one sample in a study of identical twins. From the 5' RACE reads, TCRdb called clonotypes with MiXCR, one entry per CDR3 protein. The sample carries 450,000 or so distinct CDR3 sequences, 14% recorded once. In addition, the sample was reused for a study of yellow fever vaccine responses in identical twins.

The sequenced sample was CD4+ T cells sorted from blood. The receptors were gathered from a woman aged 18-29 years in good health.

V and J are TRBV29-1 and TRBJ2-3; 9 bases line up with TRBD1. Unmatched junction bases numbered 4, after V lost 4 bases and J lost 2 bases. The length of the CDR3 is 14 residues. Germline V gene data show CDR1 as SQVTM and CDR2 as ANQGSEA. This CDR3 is CSVVRDRDTDTQYF. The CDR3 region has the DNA TGCAGCGTTGTGAGGGACAGGGACACAGATACGCAGTATTTT.

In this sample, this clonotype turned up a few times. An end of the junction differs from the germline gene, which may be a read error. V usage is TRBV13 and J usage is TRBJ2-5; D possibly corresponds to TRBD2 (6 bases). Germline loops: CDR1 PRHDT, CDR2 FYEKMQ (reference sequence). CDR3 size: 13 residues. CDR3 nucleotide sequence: TGTGCCAGCAGCTTAGAGCAAAGGCTAGCGTCCGACTTC. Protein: CASSLEQRLASDF.

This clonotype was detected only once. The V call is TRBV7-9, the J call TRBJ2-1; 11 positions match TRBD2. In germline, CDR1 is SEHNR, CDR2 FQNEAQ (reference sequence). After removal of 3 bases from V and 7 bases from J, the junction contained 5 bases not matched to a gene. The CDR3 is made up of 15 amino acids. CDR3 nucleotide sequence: TGTGCCAGCAGCTTCCTAGCGGGAGGAGGTAATGAGCAGTTCTTC. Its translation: CASSFLAGGGNEQFF. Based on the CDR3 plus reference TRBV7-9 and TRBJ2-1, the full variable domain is DTGVSQNPRHKITKRGQNVTFRCDPISEHNRLYWYRQTLGQGPEFLTYFQNEAQLEKSRLLSDRFSAERPKGSFSTLEIQRTEQGDSAMYLCASSFLAGGGNEQFFGPGTRLTVL.

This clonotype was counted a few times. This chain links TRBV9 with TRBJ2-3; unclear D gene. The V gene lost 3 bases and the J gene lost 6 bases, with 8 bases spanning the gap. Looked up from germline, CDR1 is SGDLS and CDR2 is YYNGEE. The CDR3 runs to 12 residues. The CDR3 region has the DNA TGTGCCAGCAGCGGGAGTGGGGATACGCAGTATTTT. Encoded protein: CASSGSGDTQYF.

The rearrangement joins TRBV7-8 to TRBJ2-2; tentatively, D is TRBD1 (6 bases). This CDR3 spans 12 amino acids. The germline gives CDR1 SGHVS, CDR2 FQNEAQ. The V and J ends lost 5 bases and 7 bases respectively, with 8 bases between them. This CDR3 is CASSRQVGELFF. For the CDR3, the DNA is TGTGCCAGCAGCCGACAGGTCGGGGAGCTGTTTTTT.

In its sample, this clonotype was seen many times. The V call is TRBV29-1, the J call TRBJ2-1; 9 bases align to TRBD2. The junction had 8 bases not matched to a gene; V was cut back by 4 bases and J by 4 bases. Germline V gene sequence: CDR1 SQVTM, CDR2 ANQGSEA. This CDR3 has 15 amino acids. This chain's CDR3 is CSVGFSGGSYNEQFF. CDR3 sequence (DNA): TGCAGCGTTGGATTCAGCGGGGGGTCTTACAATGAGCAGTTCTTC.

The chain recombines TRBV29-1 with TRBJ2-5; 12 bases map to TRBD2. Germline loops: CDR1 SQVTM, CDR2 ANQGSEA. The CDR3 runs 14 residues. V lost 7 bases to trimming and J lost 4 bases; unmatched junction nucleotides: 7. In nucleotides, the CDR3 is TGCAGCGCACTAGCGGGGGGAGGGGGAGAGACCCAGTACTTC. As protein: CSALAGGGGETQYF.

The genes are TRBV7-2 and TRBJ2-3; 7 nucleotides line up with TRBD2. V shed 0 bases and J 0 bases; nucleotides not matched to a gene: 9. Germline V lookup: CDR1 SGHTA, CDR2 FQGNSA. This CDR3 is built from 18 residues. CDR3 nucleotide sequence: TGTGCCAGCAGCTTAGCTGGGCGGGGGTCCCCTAGCACAGATACGCAGTATTTT. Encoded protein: CASSLAGRGSPSTDTQYF.

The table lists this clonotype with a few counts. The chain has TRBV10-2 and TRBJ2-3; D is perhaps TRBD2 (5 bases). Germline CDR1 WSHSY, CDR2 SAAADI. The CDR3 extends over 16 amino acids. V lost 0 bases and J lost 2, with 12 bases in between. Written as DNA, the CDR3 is TGCGCCAGCAGTGAGTCGGAGCGGACCTACACAGATACGCAGTATTTT. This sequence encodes CASSESERTYTDTQYF.

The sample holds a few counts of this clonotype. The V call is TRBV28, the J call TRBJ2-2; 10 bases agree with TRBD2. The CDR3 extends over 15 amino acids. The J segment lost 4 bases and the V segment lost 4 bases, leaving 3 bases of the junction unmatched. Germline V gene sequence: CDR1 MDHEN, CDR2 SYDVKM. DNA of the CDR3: TGTGCCAGCAGTTCGACTAGCGGGTTCACCGGGGAGCTGTTTTTT. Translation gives CASSSTSGFTGELFF.

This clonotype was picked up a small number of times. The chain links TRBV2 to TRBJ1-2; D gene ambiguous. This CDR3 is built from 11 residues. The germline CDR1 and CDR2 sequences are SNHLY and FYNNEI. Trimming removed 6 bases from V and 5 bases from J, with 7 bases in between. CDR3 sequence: CASRASYGYTF. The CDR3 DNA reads TGTGCCAGCAGGGCGAGTTATGGCTACACCTTC.

CDR3 DNA: TGCGCCAGCAGCCAAGGCCGACAGGGGGCGAGCAATGAGCAGTTCTTC. Its translation: CASSQGRQGASNEQFF. The rearrangement uses TRBV4-3 and TRBJ2-1; 10 bases line up with TRBD1. CDR1 and CDR2 (germline): LGHNA, YSLEER. The CDR3 has 16 residues. J gave up 6 bases and V 1 base, and 6 bases lay outside the gene matches.

CDR3 in amino acids: CATSRVGGQGRTGELFF. The CDR3 DNA reads TGTGCCACCAGCAGAGTAGGAGGACAGGGACGGACCGGGGAGCTGTTTTTT. The chain links TRBV15 to TRBJ2-2, with TRBD1 matching 8 bases. The CDR3 extends over 17 amino acids. The J segment lost 5 bases and the V segment lost 1 base, leaving 9 bases of the junction unmatched. The germline V gene encodes CDR1 LNHNV and CDR2 YYDKDF (reference sequence).

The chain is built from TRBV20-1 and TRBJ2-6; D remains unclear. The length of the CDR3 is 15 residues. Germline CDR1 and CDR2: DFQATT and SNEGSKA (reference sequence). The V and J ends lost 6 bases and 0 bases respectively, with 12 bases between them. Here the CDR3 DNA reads TGCAGTGCCTCCGGGTCAAACTCTGGGGCCAACGTCCTGACTTTC. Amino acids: CSASGSNSGANVLTF.

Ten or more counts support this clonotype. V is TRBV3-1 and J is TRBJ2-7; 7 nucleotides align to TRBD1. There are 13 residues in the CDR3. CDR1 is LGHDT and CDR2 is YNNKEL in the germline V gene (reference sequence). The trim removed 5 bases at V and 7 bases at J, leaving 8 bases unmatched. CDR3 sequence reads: CASSKRTGREQYF. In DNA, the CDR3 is TGTGCCAGCAGCAAACGGACAGGCCGGGAGCAGTACTTC.

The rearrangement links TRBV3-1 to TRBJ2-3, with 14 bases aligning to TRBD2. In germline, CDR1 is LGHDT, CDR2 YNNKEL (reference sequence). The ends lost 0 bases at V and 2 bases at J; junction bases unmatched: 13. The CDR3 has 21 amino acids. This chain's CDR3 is CASSQESEGTSGGLFTDTQYF. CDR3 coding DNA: TGTGCCAGCAGCCAAGAATCTGAAGGGACTAGCGGGGGCCTTTTCACAGATACGCAGTATTTT.

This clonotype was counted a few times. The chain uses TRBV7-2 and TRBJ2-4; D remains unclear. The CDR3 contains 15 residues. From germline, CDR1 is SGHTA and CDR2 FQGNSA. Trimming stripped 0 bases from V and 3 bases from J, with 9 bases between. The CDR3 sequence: CASSLADVVKNIQYF. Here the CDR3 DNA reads TGTGCCAGCAGCTTAGCCGACGTAGTCAAAAACATTCAGTACTTC.

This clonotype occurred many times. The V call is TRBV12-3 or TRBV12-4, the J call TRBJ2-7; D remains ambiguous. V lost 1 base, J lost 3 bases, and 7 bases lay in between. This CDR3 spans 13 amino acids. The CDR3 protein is CASSLDSLYEQYF. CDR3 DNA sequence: TGTGCCAGCAGTTTAGACAGCCTCTACGAGCAGTACTTC.

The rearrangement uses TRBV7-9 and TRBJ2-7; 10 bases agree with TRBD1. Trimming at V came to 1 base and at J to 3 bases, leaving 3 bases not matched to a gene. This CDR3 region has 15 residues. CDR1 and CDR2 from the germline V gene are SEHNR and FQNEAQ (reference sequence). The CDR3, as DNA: TGTGCCAGCAGCTTAGGGGGGACAGGGGTCTACGAGCAGTACTTC. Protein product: CASSLGGTGVYEQYF.

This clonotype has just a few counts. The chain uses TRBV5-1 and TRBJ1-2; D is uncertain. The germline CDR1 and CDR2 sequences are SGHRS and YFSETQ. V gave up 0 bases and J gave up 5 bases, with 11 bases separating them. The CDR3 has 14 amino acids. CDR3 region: CASSLAGQEYGYTF. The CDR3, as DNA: TGCGCCAGCAGCTTGGCCGGGCAGGAATATGGCTACACCTTC.

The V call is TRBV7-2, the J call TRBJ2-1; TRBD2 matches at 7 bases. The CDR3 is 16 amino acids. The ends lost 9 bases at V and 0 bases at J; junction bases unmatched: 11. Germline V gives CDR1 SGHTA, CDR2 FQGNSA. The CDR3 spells CASRDSGSSSYNEQFF. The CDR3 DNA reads TGTGCCAGTAGGGATAGCGGGTCTAGCTCCTACAATGAGCAGTTCTTC.

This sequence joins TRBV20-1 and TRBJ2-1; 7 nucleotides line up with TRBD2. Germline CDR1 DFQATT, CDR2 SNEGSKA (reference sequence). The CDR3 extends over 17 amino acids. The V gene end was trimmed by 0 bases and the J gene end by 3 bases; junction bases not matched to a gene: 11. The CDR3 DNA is TGCAGTGCTAGAGATGCGGGACGGGGGGAATTCTACAATGAGCAGTTCTTC. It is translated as CSARDAGRGEFYNEQFF.

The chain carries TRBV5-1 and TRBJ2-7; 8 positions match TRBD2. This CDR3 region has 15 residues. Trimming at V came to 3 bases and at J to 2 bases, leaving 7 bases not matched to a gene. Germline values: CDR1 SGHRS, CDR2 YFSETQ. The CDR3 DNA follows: TGCGCCAGCAGCTCTAGCAGCGGGAGTACCTACGAGCAGTACTTC. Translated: CASSSSSGSTYEQYF.

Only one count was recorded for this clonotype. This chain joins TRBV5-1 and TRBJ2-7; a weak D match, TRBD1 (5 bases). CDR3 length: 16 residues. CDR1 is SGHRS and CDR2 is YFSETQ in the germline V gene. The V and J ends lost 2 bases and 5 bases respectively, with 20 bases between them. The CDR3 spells CASSLGVASLVHEQYF. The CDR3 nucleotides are TGCGCCAGCAGCTTAGGGGTAGCTTCGTTGGTCCACGAGCAGTACTTC.

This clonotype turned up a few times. The DNA for the CDR3 is TGTGCCAGCAGCGCAGACAGCCCTATTCTTACCAGGACCTACGAGCAGTACTTC. It codes for CASSADSPILTRTYEQYF. The chain has TRBV11-2 and TRBJ2-7, with D possibly matching TRBD1 (5 bases). In germline, CDR1 is SGHAT, CDR2 FQNNGV. V was clipped by 5 bases and J by 2 bases, with 25 bases between them. The CDR3 has 18 amino acids.

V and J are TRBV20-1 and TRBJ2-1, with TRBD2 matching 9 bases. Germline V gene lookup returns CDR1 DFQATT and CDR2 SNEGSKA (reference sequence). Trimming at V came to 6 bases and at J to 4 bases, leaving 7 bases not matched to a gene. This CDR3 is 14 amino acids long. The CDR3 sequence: CSAISGGTYNEQFF. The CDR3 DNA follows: TGCAGTGCAATTAGCGGGGGAACTTACAATGAGCAGTTCTTC.

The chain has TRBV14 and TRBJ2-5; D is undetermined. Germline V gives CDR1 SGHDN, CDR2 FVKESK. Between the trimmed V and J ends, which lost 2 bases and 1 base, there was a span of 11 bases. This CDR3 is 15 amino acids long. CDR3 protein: CASSQTRLLQETQYF. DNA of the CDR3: TGTGCCAGCAGCCAAACCAGGTTGCTCCAAGAGACCCAGTACTTC.

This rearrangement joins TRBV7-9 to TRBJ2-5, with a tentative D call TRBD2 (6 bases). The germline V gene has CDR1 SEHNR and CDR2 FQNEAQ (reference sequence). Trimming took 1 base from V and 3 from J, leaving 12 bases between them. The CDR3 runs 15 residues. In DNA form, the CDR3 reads TGTGCCAGCAGCTTAGGCGGGGTTAGGAAAGAGACCCAGTACTTC. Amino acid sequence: CASSLGGVRKETQYF.

DNA of the CDR3: TGTGCCAGCCGCTCACCTCGACAGGGGCGATTAGATACGCAGTATTTT. Encoded protein: CASRSPRQGRLDTQYF. The V and J genes are TRBV25-1 and TRBJ2-3, with 8 positions matching TRBD1. The V gene end was trimmed by 8 bases and the J gene end by 5 bases; junction bases not matched to a gene: 15. CDR1 MGHDK and CDR2 SYGVNS come from the germline V gene. The length of the CDR3 is 16 residues.

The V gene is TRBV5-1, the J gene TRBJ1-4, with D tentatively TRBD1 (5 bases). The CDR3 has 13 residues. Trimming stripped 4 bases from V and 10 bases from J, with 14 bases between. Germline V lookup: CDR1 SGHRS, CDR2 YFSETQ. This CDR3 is CASSTGATGKLFF. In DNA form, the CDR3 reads TGCGCCAGCAGCACCGGGGCCACTGGAAAACTGTTTTTT.